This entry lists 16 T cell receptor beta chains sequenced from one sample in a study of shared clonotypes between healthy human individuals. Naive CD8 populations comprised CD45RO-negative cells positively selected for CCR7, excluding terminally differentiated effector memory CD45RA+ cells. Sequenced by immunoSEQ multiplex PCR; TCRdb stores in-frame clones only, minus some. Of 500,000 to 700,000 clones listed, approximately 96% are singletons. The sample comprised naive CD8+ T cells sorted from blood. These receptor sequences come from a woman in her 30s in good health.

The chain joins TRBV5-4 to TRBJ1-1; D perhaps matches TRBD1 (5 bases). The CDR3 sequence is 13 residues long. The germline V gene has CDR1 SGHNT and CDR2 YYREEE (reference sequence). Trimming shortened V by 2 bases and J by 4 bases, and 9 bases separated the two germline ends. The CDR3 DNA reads TGTGCCAGCAGCTTTATAGGGGCCACTGAAGCTTTCTTT. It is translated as CASSFIGATEAFF.

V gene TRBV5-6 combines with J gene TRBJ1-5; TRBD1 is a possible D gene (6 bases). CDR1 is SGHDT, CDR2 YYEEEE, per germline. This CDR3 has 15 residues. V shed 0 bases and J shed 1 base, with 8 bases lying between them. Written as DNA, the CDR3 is TGTGCCAGCAGCTTGGCGGGGGCCAGCAATCAGCCCCAGCATTTT. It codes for CASSLAGASNQPQHF. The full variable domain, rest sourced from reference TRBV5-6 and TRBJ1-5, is DAGVTQSPTHLIKTRGQQVTLRCSPKSGHDTVSWYQQALGQGPQFIFQYYEEEERQRGNFPDRFSGHQFPNYSSELNVNALLLGDSALYLCASSLAGASNQPQHFGDGTRLSIL.

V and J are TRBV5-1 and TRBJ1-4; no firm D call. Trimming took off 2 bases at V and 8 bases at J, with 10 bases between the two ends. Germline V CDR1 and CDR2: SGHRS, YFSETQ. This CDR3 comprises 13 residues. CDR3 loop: CASSLTPHEKLFF. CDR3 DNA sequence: TGCGCCAGCAGCTTAACCCCGCACGAAAAACTGTTTTTT.

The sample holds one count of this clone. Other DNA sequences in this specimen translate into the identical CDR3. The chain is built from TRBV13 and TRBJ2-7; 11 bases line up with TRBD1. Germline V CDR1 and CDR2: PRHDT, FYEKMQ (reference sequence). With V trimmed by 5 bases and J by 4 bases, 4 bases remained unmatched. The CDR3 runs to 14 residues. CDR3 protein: CASSPGTGGYEQYF. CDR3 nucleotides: TGTGCCAGCAGCCCAGGGACAGGGGGGTACGAGCAGTACTTC.

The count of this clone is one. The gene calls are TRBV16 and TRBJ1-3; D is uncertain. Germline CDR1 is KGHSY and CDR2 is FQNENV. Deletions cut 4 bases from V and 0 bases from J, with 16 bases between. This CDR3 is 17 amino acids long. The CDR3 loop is CASSLQSGAYSGNTIYF. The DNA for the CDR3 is TGTGCCAGCAGCCTCCAATCAGGCGCTTACTCTGGAAACACCATATATTTT.

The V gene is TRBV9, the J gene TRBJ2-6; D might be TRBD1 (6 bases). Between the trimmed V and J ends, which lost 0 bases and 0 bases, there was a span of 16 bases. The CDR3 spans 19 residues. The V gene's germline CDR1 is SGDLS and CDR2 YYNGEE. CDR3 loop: CASSVATRGGDSGANVLTF. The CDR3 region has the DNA TGTGCCAGCAGCGTAGCTACAAGAGGGGGTGACTCTGGGGCCAACGTCCTGACTTTC.

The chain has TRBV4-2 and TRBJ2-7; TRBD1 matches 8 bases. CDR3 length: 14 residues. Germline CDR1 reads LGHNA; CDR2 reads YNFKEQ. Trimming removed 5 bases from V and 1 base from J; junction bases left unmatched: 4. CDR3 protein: CASSLDRASYEQYF. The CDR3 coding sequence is TGTGCCAGCAGCTTGGACAGGGCATCCTACGAGCAGTACTTC.

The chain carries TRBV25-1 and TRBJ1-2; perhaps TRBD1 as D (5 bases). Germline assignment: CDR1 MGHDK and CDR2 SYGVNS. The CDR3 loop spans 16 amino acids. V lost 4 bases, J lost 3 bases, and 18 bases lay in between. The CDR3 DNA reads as TGTGCCAGCAGTGGGACATTAGGCCTTATCGACTATGGCTACACCTTC. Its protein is CASSGTLGLIDYGYTF.

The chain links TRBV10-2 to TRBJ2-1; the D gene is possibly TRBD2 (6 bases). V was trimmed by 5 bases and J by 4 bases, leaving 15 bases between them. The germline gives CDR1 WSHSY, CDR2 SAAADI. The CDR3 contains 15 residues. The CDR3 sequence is CASSTPAGPYNEQFF. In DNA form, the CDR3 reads TGCGCCAGCAGTACCCCTGCGGGGCCGTACAATGAGCAGTTCTTC.

CDR3 in DNA: TGTGCCAGCAGTTTACTGCCAGGGCAAGAGCAGTACTTC. Translated, it gives CASSLLPGQEQYF. The rearrangement uses TRBV27 and TRBJ2-7, with D possibly being TRBD1 (5 bases). The CDR3 loop spans 13 amino acids. V was cut by 2 bases and J by 7 bases, with 12 bases left in between. Germline CDR1 is MNHEY and CDR2 is SMNVEV (reference sequence).

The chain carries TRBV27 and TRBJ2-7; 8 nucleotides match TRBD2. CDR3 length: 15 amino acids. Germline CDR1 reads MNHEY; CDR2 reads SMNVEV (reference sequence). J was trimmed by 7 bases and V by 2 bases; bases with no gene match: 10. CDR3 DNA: TGTGCCAGCAGTTTACGGGGACTAGAAAGATGGGAGCAGTACTTC. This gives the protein CASSLRGLERWEQYF.

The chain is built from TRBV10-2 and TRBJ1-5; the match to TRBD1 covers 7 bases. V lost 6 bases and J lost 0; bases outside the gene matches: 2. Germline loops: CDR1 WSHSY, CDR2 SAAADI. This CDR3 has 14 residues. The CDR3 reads CASSQGDSNQPQHF. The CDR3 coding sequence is TGCGCCAGCAGCCAGGGGGATAGCAATCAGCCCCAGCATTTT.

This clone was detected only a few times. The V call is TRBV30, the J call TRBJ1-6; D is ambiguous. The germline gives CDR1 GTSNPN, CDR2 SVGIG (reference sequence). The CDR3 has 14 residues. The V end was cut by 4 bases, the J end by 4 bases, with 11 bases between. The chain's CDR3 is CAWNQGRYNSPLHF. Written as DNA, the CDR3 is TGTGCCTGGAACCAAGGGAGGTATAATTCACCCCTCCACTTT.

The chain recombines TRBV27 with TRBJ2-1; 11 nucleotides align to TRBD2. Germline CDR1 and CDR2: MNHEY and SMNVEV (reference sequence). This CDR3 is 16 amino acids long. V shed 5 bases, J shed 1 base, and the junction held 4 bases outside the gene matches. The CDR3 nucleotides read TGTGCCAGCAGTCGTAGCGGGAGGGTTTCCTACAATGAGCAGTTCTTC. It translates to CASSRSGRVSYNEQFF.

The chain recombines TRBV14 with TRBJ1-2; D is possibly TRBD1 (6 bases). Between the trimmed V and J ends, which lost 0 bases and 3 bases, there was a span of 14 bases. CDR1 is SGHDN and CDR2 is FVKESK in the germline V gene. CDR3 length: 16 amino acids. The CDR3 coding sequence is TGTGCCAGCAGCCAAGATAGCGGGGGGCGCTACTATGGCTACACCTTC. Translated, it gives CASSQDSGGRYYGYTF.

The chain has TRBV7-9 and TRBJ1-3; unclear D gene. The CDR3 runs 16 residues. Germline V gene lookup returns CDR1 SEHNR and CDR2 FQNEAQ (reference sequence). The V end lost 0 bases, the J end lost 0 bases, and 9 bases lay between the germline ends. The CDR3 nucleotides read TGTGCCAGCAGCTTAGCGCGGGATTACTCTGGAAACACCATATATTTT. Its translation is CASSLARDYSGNTIYF.